The source of this T cell receptor (beta chain) is a study of blood T cell repertoires in COVID-19 (dated by TCRdb to between 2020 and 2021). Describing the broader study: Samples covering the acute and convalescent phases of COVID-19 were provided by collaborators in the United States, Italy and Spain. The material from the prospective study consisted of cDNA or gDNA derived from T cells, B-cell-depleted T cells, or PBMCs. Subjects who had been exposed to COVID-19, were actively infected with it, or had recovered from it provided the deeply sampled blood TCRbeta repertoires that made up the dataset. The repertoires were released in a freely available public database meant as a resource for research on the immune response to SARS-CoV-2. Samples were obtained from the ongoing ImmuneRACE study (first 160 participants) and from some 1,300 subjects provided by 6 global collaborators. Sample metadata almost always included a de-identified subject ID, COVID-19 status, age in years and sex. Where HLA class I and class II types were available, the types were taken from metadata supplied by the sample provider, not from assay-based typing. What the research found in general, with its limitations: The amount of clinical and demographic metadata varied by source and participant and was provided uncurated.

From V the trimming removes 5 bases and from J it removes 2 bases, while the gene matches leave 8 bases of the junction unaccounted for. The cysteine opens and the phenylalanine closes a CDR3 of 16 amino acids. CDR3 DNA only is kept here, 48 bases in frame from base 1. CDR1 is given as SNHLY and CDR2 as FYNNEI, both from the germline V gene. The immunoSEQ Assay, a bias-controlled multiplex PCR, was used to amplify TCRbeta CDR3 regions from genomic DNA. Turning to the authors' computational methods: The number of nucleated cells in each sample was estimated from the amplification of reference gene primers within the assay. Sequence reads were collapsed and filtered to measure the absolute abundance of every unique TCRbeta CDR3 rearrangement. For each sample, productive Simpson clonality was calculated as the square root of Simpson's diversity index over productive rearrangements. TCRdb retrieved this table from immuneACCESS and kept in-frame rearrangements only. Not all clones are present; in checked studies, unresolved V genes account for under half, and no reason is known for the remainder. V, J and clone size are those of that table, while D and trimming were read from the DNA. Recorded for this sample are about 330,000 clones; 85% to 90% of them occurred a single time. Roughly a tenth of the sample is in the top ten clones.

Participants in the prospective study were enrolled through a virtual design, were aged 18 to 89 years, and lived in roughly 24 United States geographic areas. In the prospective study, participants were assigned to cohorts based on the clinical history participants reported in a screening survey and a study questionnaire. For ImmuneRACE Cohort 3, a participant was defined as recovered based on two consecutive negative NP/OP PCR tests, clearance by a healthcare professional, or resolution of symptoms. Each participant in the prospective study had whole blood, serum and a nasopharyngeal or oropharyngeal swab collected by mobile phlebotomists. Participants in the prospective study had the option to provide additional blood draws and questionnaires over a 2-month period. Blood samples from the prospective study were shipped frozen or at room temperature prior to DNA extraction. Worth noting for this clone: There is no known antigen for this receptor. No qualities accompany the bases; no much larger clone lies one base away.

The specimen was PBMCs or T cells enriched from blood (not recorded which). The sequence was obtained from a woman aged 18-35 years who had recovered from COVID-19. This sequence uses TRBV2 and TRBJ1-3; 8 bases in the junction line up with TRBD1. The DNA sequence is as follows: TGTGCCAGCAGTACTTCCGCGACAGGGGCTGGAAACACCATATATTTT. It translates as CASSTSATGAGNTIYF.